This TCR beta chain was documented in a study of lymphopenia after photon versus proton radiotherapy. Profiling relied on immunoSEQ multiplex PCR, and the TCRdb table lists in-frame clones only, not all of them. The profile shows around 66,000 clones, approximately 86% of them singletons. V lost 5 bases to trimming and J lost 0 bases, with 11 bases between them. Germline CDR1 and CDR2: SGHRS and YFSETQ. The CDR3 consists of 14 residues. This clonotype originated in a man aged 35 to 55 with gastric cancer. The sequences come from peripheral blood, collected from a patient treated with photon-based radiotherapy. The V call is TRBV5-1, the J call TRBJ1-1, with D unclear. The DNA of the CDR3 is TGCGCCAGCAGGGCTGCTCCTGTGAACACTGAAGCTTTCTTT. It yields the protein CASRAAPVNTEAFF.